This T cell receptor beta chain comes out of a study of beta chain features in type 1 diabetes. CD45RO/CCR7/CD25/CD127/CD95/CD27 staining was used to isolate CD4+ naive, central memory, regulatory and stem cell-like memory cells by sorting. cDNA synthesis used the whole RNA isolate, giving expressed TCRB sequences. The data were produced by immunoSEQ multiplex PCR, yet TCRdb's version contains in-frame clones alone and is incomplete. The sample contains over 150,000 clones, under 9.5% of which appear only once. A few counts support this clone. CDR3 length: 13 residues. Germline-derived CDR1 and CDR2 are SQVTM and ANQGSEA. V shed 6 bases and J shed 6 bases, with 18 bases lying between them.

Source material: central memory CD4+ T cells from blood. J is TRBJ2-7 and V is TRBV29-1, with D perhaps matching TRBD1 (6 bases). This clonotype was sampled from a man aged 18 to 29 in good health. CDR3 nucleotides: TGCAGCGTGGCGGACAGACGCGACTCCGAGCAGTACTTC. It specifies CSVADRRDSEQYF.